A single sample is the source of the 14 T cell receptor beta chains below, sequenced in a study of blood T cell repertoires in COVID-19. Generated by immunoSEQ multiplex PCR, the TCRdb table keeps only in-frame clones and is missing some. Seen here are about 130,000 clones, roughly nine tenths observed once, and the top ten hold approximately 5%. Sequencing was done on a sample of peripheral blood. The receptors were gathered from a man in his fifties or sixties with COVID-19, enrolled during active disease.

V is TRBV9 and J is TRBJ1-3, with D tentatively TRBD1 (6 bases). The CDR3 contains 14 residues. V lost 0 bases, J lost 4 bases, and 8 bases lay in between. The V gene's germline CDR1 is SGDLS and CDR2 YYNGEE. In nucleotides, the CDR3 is TGTGCCAGCAGCGTAGGGACAGCCGGAAACACCATATATTTT. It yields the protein CASSVGTAGNTIYF.

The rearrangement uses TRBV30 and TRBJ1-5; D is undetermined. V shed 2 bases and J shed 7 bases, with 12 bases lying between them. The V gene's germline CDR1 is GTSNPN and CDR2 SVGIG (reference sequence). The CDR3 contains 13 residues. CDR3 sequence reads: CAWSLKSGQPQHF. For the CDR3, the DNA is TGTGCCTGGAGTCTCAAGTCAGGCCAGCCCCAGCATTTT.

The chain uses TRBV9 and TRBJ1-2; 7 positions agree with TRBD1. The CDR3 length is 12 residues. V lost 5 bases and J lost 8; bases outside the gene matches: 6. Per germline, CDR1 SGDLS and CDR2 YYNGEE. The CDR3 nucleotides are TGTGCCAGCAGATCCGGGACAGACGGCTACACCTTC. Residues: CASRSGTDGYTF.

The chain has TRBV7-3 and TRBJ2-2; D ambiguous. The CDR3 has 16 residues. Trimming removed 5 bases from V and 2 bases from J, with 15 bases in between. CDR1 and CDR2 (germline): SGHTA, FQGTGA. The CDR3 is CASSLAVASNTGELFF. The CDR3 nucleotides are TGTGCCAGCAGCCTCGCGGTAGCCTCAAACACCGGGGAGCTGTTTTTT.

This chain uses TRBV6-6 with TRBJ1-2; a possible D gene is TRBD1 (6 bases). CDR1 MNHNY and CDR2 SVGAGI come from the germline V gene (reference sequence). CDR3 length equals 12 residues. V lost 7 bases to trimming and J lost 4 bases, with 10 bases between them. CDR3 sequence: CASTVQGYGYTF. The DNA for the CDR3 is TGTGCCAGCACCGTACAGGGCTATGGCTACACCTTC.

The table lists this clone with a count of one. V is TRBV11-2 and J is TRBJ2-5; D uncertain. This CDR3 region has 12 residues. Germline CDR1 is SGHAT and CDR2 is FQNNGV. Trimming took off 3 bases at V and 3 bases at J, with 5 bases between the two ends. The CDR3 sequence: CASSLSEETQYF. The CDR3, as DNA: TGTGCCAGCAGCTTGTCTGAAGAGACCCAGTACTTC.

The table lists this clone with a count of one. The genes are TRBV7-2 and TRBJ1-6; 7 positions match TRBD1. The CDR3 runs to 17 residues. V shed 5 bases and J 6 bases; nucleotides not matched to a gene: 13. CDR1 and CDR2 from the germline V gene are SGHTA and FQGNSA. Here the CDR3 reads CASSLSFRGFVNSPLHF. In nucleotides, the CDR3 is TGTGCCAGCAGCCTATCCTTCAGGGGGTTTGTTAATTCACCCCTCCACTTT.

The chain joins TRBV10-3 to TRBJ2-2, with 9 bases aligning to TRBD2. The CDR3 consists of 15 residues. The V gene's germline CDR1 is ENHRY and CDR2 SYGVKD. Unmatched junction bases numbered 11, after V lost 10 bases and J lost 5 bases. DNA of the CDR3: TGTGCCACGCGGAGCGGGGGGAGGGGAACCGGGGAGCTGTTTTTT. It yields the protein CATRSGGRGTGELFF.

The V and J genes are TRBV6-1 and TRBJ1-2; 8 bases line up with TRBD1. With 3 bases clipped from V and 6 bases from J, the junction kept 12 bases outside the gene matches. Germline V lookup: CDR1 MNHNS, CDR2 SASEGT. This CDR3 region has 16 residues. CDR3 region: CASSDPTRGLPNGYTF. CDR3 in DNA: TGTGCCAGCAGTGATCCGACCAGGGGGCTTCCTAATGGCTACACCTTC.

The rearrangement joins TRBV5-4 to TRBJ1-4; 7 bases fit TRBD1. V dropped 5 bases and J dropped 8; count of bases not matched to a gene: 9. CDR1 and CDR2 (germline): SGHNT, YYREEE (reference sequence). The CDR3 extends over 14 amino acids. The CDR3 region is CASSLRGEGEKLFF. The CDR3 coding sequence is TGTGCCAGCAGTCTCAGGGGGGAAGGGGAAAAACTGTTTTTT.

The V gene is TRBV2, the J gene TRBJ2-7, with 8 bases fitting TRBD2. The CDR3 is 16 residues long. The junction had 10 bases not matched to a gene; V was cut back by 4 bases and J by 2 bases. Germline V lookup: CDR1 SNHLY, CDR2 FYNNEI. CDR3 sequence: CASSAPGRGGTYEQYF. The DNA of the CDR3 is TGTGCCAGCAGTGCCCCAGGGCGCGGGGGGACCTACGAGCAGTACTTC.

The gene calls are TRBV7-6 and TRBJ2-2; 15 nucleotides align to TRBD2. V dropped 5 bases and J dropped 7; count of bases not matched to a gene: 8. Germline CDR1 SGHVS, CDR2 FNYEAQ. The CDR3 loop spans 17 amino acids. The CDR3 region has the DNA TGTGCCAGCAGCCTGGGACTAGCGGGAGGATTATTCGGGGAGCTGTTTTTT. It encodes CASSLGLAGGLFGELFF. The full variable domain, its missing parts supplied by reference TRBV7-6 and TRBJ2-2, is GAGVSQSPRYKVTKRGQDVALRCDPISGHVSLYWYRQALGQGPEFLTYFNYEAQQDKSGLPNDRFSAERPEGSISTLTIQRTEQRDSAMYRCASSLGLAGGLFGELFFGEGSRLTVL.

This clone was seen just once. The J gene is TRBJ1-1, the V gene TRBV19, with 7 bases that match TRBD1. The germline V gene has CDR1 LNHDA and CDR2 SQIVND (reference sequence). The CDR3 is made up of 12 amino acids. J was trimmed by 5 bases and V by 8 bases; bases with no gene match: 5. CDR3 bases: TGTGCCAGTCGCGAACAGGGGACTGAAGCTTTCTTT. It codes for CASREQGTEAFF.

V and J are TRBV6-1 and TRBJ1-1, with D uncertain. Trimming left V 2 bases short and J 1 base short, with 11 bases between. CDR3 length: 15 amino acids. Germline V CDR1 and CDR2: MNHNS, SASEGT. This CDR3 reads CASSESGLPNTEAFF. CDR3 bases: TGTGCCAGCAGTGAAAGTGGACTACCGAACACTGAAGCTTTCTTT.